A single sample gave rise to the 20 T cell receptor beta chains below, sequenced in a study of T cells after yellow fever vaccination. MiXCR, applied by TCRdb to the 5' RACE reads, yields one record per CDR3 protein. The sample yields 250,000 to 350,000 distinct CDR3 sequences, around 4.4% seen once. The sample here was PBMCs, taken 15 days after the yellow fever booster vaccination. Receptor source: a man between 18 and 35 years old who received the YFV17D yellow fever vaccine.

This clonotype has more than one count but fewer than ten. This chain uses TRBV20-1 with TRBJ1-1; TRBD1 might be the D (5 bases). V was trimmed by 3 bases and J by 4 bases, leaving 18 bases between them. This CDR3 contains 15 residues. Per the germline V gene, CDR1 is DFQATT and CDR2 is SNEGSKA (reference sequence). CDR3 sequence (DNA): TGCAGTGCTAGGTCGGCGGGAGGGGCTGGCACTGAAGCTTTCTTT. Its protein product is CSARSAGGAGTEAFF.

This clonotype was detected ten times or more. The chain is built from TRBV7-9 and TRBJ1-5; 7 bases are a match to TRBD1. The V gene's germline CDR1 is SEHNR and CDR2 FQNEAQ (reference sequence). The CDR3 is 15 residues long. V dropped 2 bases and J dropped 5; count of bases not matched to a gene: 6. This CDR3 reads CASSLSTGWDQPQHF. As DNA, the CDR3 is TGTGCCAGCAGCTTATCGACAGGGTGGGATCAGCCCCAGCATTTT. Full variable domain (remainder filled in from reference TRBV7-9 and TRBJ1-5): DTGVSQNPRHKITKRGQNVTFRCDPISEHNRLYWYRQTLGQGPEFLTYFQNEAQLEKSRLLSDRFSAERPKGSFSTLEIQRTEQGDSAMYLCASSLSTGWDQPQHFGDGTRLSIL.

The chain has TRBV5-1 and TRBJ1-2, with 12 bases identical to TRBD1. Germline V lookup: CDR1 SGHRS, CDR2 YFSETQ. With 3 bases clipped from V and 8 bases from J, the junction kept 11 bases outside the gene matches. The CDR3 consists of 16 residues. The DNA for the CDR3 is TGCGCCAGCAGCTCTGCCCCGGGACAGGGGGCGTTAGGCTACACCTTC. This encodes CASSSAPGQGALGYTF.

The chain is built from TRBV7-7 and TRBJ1-3, with D uncertain. CDR3 size: 15 residues. Germline lookup yields CDR1 SSHAT and CDR2 FNYEAQ (reference sequence). Trimming left V 1 base short and J 0 bases short, with 7 bases between. The CDR3 nucleotides read TGTGCCAGCAGCTTAGGGCCAAGCTCTGGAAACACCATATATTTT. Translation gives CASSLGPSSGNTIYF.

This clonotype has more than one count but fewer than ten. This rearrangement joins TRBV20-1 to TRBJ1-5; 9 bases map to TRBD1. The CDR3 contains 14 residues. Germline CDR1 is DFQATT and CDR2 is SNEGSKA (reference sequence). With V trimmed by 0 bases and J by 6 bases, 3 bases remained unmatched. The CDR3 sequence: CSAREGTGLQPQHF. The CDR3 region has the DNA TGCAGTGCTAGAGAGGGGACAGGGCTTCAGCCCCAGCATTTT.

The CDR3 region is CASSSKLERGRQPQHF. In DNA, the CDR3 is TGTGCCAGCAGTTCTAAACTGGAACGGGGTAGGCAGCCCCAGCATTTT. The chain links TRBV27 to TRBJ1-5, with D hard to call. This CDR3 spans 16 amino acids. Between the trimmed V and J ends, which lost 4 bases and 7 bases, there was a span of 20 bases. Germline assignment: CDR1 MNHEY and CDR2 SMNVEV (reference sequence).

This clonotype was counted between two and nine times. V gene TRBV27 combines with J gene TRBJ2-7; D is perhaps TRBD1 or TRBD2 (6 bases each). Deletions cut 2 bases from V and 2 bases from J, with 16 bases between. Germline V gene data show CDR1 as MNHEY and CDR2 as SMNVEV (reference sequence). The CDR3 is made up of 16 amino acids. CDR3 in DNA: TGTGCCAGCAGTTTAGCCGGGACAAGGGGGGCCTACGAGCAGTACTTC. Translating it yields CASSLAGTRGAYEQYF.

This clonotype was counted only a few times. This CDR3 is CASSYGTGAPYEQYF. The DNA for the CDR3 is TGTGCCAGCAGTTACGGGACAGGGGCCCCCTACGAGCAGTACTTC. The V gene is TRBV6-2 or TRBV6-3, the J gene TRBJ2-7; 10 nucleotides align to TRBD1. The germline V gene has CDR1 MNHEY and CDR2 SVGEGT. V was clipped by 2 bases and J by 2 bases; unmatched bases: 3. CDR3 size: 15 residues.

Here the CDR3 reads CASSRESVPTQETQYF. The DNA for the CDR3 is TGTGCCAGCAGCCGCGAGTCTGTACCGACCCAAGAGACCCAGTACTTC. V usage is TRBV12-3 or TRBV12-4 and J usage is TRBJ2-5; D gene uncertain. Trimming stripped 6 bases from V and 1 base from J, with 18 bases between. This CDR3 is 16 amino acids long.

This clonotype appeared a few times. The chain is built from TRBV11-2 and TRBJ2-5, with D unclear. V lost 1 base and J lost 8, with 8 bases in between. The CDR3 is 12 amino acids. CDR1 SGHAT and CDR2 FQNNGV come from the germline V gene. CDR3 bases: TGTGCCAGCAGCTTAGGACCCTTTACCCAGTACTTC. It yields the protein CASSLGPFTQYF.

This clonotype was detected ten times or more. The chain has TRBV4-3 and TRBJ1-5; 11 nucleotides match TRBD1. This CDR3 has 17 amino acids. Germline V CDR1 and CDR2: LGHNA, YSLEER. V lost 0 bases, J lost 2 bases, and 3 bases stayed unmatched. CDR3 amino acids: CASSQDRTGGGNQPQHF. The CDR3 DNA reads as TGCGCCAGCAGCCAAGATCGGACAGGGGGCGGCAATCAGCCCCAGCATTTT.

This clonotype was found many times. The chain employs TRBV7-9 and TRBJ1-1; D gene unclear. CDR1 and CDR2 from the germline V gene are SEHNR and FQNEAQ (reference sequence). The length of the CDR3 is 15 residues. Trimming removed 2 bases at V and 5 bases at J, with 15 bases between. CDR3 bases: TGTGCCAGCAGCTTATTGCGGGGTGTTCGGACTGAAGCTTTCTTT. Protein sequence: CASSLLRGVRTEAFF.

This clonotype was seen many times. This rearrangement joins TRBV7-9 to TRBJ1-2; the match to TRBD1 covers 7 bases. From germline, CDR1 is SEHNR and CDR2 FQNEAQ (reference sequence). V shed 5 bases, J shed 4 bases, and the junction held 4 bases outside the gene matches. The CDR3 consists of 13 residues. Written as DNA, the CDR3 is TGTGCCAGCAGCGAACAGGGGCCCTATGGCTACACCTTC. This gives the protein CASSEQGPYGYTF.

The chain uses TRBV6-5 and TRBJ2-5, with D maybe TRBD2 (6 bases). The V end was cut by 2 bases, the J end by 0 bases, with 13 bases between. This CDR3 has 16 amino acids. The germline V gene encodes CDR1 MNHEY and CDR2 SVGAGI. The CDR3 DNA reads as TGTGCCAGCAGTTACGGGCCGGCGGGGAACCAAGAGACCCAGTACTTC. Its translation is CASSYGPAGNQETQYF.

This clonotype was seen ten or more times. The chain joins TRBV12-3 or TRBV12-4 to TRBJ1-2; D might be TRBD1 (6 bases). The V end was cut by 6 bases, the J end by 8 bases, with 16 bases between. The CDR3 is made up of 13 amino acids. This chain's CDR3 is CASSPGGGSGYTF. In DNA, the CDR3 is TGTGCCAGCAGCCCGGGGGGCGGTTCAGGCTACACCTTC.

This clonotype was found a few times. This sequence joins TRBV12-3 or TRBV12-4 and TRBJ2-7; D is possibly TRBD1 (6 bases). The CDR3 sequence is 13 residues long. Trimming pared 1 base from V and 9 bases from J, leaving 13 bases between. The CDR3 DNA reads TGTGCCAGCAGTTTAGGTACAGGGCGGACGCAGTACTTC. Its translation: CASSLGTGRTQYF.

This clonotype was recorded at least ten times. The J gene is TRBJ2-3, the V gene TRBV6-4; D is unresolved. Germline assignment: CDR1 MRHNA and CDR2 SNTAGT. This CDR3 region has 15 residues. Trimming removed 2 bases from V and 3 bases from J, with 12 bases in between. CDR3 bases: TGTGCCAGCAGTGACGGCGAGACCGGGACAGATACGCAGTATTTT. It codes for CASSDGETGTDTQYF.

This clonotype was seen ten or more times. This chain connects TRBV24-1 to TRBJ2-1, with 11 bases aligning to TRBD1. The germline V gene encodes CDR1 KGHDR and CDR2 SFDVKD. V lost 9 bases, J lost 7 bases, and 10 bases stayed unmatched. The CDR3 extends over 15 amino acids. CDR3 protein: CATGRLGTGGNEQFF. The CDR3, as DNA: TGTGCCACCGGGAGGCTCGGGACAGGGGGTAATGAGCAGTTCTTC.

This clonotype has a count of ten or more. J is TRBJ1-5 and V is TRBV5-1, with unresolved D. Germline V gene lookup returns CDR1 SGHRS and CDR2 YFSETQ. This CDR3 comprises 14 residues. V was pared by 6 bases and J by 5 bases, with 15 bases between. The CDR3: CASTWSAGDQPQHF. In nucleotides, the CDR3 is TGCGCCAGCACCTGGTCGGCAGGCGATCAGCCCCAGCATTTT. Together with reference TRBV5-1 and TRBJ1-5, the CDR3 gives the full variable domain: KAGVTQTPRYLIKTRGQQVTLSCSPISGHRSVSWYQQTPGQGLQFLFEYFSETQRNKGNFPGRFSGRQFSNSRSEMNVSTLELGDSALYLCASTWSAGDQPQHFGDGTRLSIL.

This clonotype was seen at least ten times. The chain joins TRBV7-8 to TRBJ1-2; 12 bases are shared with TRBD1. This CDR3 is built from 17 residues. The ends lost 4 bases at V and 3 bases at J; junction bases unmatched: 9. Germline V gives CDR1 SGHVS, CDR2 FQNEAQ. The CDR3 nucleotides are TGTGCCAGCAGCTCCGGGACAGGGGGCCGGTTGGACTATGGCTACACCTTC. This gives the protein CASSSGTGGRLDYGYTF.